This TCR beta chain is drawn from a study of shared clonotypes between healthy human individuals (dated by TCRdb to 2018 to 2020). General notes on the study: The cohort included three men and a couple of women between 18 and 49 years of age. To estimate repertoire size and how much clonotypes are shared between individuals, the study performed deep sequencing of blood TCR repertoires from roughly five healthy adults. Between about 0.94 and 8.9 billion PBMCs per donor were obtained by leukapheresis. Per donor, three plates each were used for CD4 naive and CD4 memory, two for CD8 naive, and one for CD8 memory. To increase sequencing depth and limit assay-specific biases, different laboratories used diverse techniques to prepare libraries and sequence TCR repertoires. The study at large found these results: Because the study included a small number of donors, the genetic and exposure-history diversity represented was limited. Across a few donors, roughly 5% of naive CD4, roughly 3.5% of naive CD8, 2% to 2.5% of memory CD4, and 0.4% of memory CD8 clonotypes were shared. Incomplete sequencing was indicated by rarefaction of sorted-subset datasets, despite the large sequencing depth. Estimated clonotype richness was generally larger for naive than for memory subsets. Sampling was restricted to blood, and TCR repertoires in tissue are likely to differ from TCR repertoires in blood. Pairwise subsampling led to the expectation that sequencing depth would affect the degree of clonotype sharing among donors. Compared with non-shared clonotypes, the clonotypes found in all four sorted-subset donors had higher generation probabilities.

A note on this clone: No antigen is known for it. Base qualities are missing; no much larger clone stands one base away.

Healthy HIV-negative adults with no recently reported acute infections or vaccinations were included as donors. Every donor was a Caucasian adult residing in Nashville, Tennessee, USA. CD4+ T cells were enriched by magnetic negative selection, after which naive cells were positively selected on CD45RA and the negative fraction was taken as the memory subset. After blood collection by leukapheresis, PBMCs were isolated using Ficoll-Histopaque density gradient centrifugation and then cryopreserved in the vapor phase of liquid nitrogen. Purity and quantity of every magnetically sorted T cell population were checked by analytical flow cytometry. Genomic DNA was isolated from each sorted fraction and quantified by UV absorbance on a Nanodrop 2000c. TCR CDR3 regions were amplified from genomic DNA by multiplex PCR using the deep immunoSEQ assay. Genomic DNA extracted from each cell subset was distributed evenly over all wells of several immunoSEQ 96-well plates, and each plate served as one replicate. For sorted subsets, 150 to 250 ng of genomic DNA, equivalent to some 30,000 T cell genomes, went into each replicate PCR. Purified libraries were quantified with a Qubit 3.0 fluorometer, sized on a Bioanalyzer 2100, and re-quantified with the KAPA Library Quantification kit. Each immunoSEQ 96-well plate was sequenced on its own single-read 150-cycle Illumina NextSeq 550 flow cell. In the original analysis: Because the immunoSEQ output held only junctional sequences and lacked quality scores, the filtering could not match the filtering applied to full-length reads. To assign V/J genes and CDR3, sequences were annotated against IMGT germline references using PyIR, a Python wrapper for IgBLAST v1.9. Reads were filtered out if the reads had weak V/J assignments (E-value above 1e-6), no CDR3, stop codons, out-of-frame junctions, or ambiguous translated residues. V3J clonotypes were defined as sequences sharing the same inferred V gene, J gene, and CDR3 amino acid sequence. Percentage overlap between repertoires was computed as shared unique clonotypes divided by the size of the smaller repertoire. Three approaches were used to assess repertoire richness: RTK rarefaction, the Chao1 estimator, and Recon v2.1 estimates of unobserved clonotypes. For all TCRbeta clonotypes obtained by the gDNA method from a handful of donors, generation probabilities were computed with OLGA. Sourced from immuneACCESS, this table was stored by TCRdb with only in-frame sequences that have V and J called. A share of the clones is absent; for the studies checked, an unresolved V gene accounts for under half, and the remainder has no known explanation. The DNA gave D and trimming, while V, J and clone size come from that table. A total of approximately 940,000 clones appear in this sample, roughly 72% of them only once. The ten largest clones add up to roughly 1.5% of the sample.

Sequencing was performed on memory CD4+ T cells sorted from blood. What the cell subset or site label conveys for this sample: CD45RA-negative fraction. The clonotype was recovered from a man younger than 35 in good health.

The base sequence is TGTGCCTGGGGAAGACAGGGCCTCGGCACAGATACGCAGTATTTT. This translates into CAWGRQGLGTDTQYF. Rearrangement joined TRBV30 to TRBJ2-3, and TRBD1 matches 7 of the central bases. At the junction V is shortened by 5 bases and J by 1 base; bases outside the gene matches: 9. CDR3 length: 15 amino acids, cysteine to phenylalanine. The sequence is cut down to CDR3 DNA, 45 bases in frame from base 1. As encoded in the germline V gene (reference sequence), CDR1 is GTSNPN while CDR2 is SVGIG. Joined to the reference TRBV30 and TRBJ2-3 proteins, this CDR3 gives the full variable domain: SQTIHQWPATLVQPVGSPLSLECTVEGTSNPNLYWYRQAAGRGLQLLFYSVGIGQISSEVPQNLSASRPQDRQFILSSKKLLLSDSGFYLCAWGRQGLGTDTQYFGPGTRLTVL.